The clone carrying this T cell receptor (beta chain) was counted between two and nine times. These data originate in a study of blood T cells in healthy people across ages. V lost 3 bases and J 2 bases, leaving 17 bases between the germline ends. The CDR3 contains 16 residues. CDR1 is WSHSY and CDR2 is SAAADI in the germline V gene. A second about 7 to 12 cycle PCR used barcoded and J-beta primers. MiXCR was run by TCRdb on the 5' RACE reads, yielding one entry per CDR3 protein. The profile shows some 1.5 million distinct CDR3 sequences, about 30% of them singletons. The TCR sequence derives from a woman aged 30 to 39 in good health. The sample consisted of blood. The genes are TRBV10-2 and TRBJ2-7; D could derive from TRBD1 or TRBD2 (5 bases each). This chain's CDR3 is CASSDPGSRATYEQYF. In nucleotides, the CDR3 is TGCGCCAGCAGTGATCCGGGAAGCAGGGCCACCTACGAGCAGTACTTC.